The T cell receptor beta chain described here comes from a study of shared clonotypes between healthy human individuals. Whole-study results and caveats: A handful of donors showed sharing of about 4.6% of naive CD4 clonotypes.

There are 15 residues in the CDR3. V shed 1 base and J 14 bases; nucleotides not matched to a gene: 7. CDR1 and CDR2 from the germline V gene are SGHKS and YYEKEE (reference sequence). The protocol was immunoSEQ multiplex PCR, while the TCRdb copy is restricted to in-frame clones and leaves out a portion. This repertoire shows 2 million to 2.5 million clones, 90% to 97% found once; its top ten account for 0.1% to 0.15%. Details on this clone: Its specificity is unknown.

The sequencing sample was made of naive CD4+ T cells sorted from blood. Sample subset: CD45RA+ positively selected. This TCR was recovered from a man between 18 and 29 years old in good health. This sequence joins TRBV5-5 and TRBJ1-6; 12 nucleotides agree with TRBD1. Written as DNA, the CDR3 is TGTGCCAGCAGCTTGACCGGGACAGGGGGCCCGGCCCTCCACTTT. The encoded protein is CASSLTGTGGPALHF.